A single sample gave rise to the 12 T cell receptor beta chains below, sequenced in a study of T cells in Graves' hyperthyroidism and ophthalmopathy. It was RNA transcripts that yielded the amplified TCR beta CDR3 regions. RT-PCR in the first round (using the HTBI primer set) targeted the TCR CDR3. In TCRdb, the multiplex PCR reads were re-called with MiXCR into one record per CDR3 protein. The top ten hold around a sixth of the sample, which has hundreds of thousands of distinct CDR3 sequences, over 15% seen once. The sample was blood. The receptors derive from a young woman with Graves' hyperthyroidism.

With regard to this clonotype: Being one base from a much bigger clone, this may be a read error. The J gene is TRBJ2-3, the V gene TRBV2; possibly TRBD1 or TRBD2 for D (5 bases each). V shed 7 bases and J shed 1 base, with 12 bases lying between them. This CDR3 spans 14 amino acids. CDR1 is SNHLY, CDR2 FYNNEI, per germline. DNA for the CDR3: TGTGCCAGCAAACCGGGACCGGGCACAGATACGCAGTATTTT. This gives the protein CASKPGPGTDTQYF.

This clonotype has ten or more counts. The CDR3 is CASSLTTGEQFF. The DNA for the CDR3 is TGCGCCAGCAGCTTGACCACGGGGGAGCAGTTCTTC. This chain connects TRBV5-1 to TRBJ2-1, with D possibly TRBD2 on 5 matching bases. Trimming took off 1 base at V and 10 bases at J, with 9 bases between the two ends. This CDR3 contains 12 residues. Germline values: CDR1 SGHRS, CDR2 YFSETQ.

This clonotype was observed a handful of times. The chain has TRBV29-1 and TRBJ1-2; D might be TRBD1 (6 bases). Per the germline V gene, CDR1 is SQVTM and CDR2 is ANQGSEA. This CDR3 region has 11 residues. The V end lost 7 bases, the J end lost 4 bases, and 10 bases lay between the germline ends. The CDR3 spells CSAWTAYGYTF. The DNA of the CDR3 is TGCAGCGCATGGACAGCCTATGGCTACACCTTC.

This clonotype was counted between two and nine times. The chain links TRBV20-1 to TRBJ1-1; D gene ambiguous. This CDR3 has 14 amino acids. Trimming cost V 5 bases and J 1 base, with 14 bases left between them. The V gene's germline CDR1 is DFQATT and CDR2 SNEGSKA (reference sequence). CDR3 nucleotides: TGCAGTGCTTTTCCCGGGGAGCCGAACACTGAAGCTTTCTTT. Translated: CSAFPGEPNTEAFF.

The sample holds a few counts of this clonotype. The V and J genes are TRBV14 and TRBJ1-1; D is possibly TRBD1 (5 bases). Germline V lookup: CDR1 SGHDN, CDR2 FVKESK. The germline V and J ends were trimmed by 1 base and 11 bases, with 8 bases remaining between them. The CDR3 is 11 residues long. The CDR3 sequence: CASSQAGMAFF. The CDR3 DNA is TGTGCCAGCAGCCAAGCAGGGATGGCTTTCTTT. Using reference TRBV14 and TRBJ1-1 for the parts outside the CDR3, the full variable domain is EAGVTQFPSHSVIEKGQTVTLRCDPISGHDNLYWYRRVMGKEIKFLLHFVKESKQDESGMPNNRFLAERTGGTYSTLKVQPAELEDSGVYFCASSQAGMAFFGQGTRLTVV.

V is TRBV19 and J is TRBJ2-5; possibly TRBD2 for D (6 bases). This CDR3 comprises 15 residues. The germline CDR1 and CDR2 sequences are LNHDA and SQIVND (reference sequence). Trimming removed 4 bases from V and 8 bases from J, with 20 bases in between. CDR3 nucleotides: TGTGCCAGTAGTAGAGAAACTGGGAGGCACGGAACCCAGTACTTC. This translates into CASSRETGRHGTQYF.

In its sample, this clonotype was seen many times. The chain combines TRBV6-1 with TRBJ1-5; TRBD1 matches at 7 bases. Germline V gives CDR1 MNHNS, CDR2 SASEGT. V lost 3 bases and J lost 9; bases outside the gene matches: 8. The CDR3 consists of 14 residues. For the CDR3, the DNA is TGTGCCAGCAGTGAGGACAGGCGGACCAGGCCCCAGCATTTT. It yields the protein CASSEDRRTRPQHF.

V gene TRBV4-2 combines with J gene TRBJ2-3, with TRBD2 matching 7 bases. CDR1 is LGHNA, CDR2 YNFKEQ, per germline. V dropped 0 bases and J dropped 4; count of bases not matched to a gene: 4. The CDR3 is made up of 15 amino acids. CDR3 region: CASSQERLAADTQYF. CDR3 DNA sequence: TGTGCCAGCAGCCAAGAGAGACTAGCAGCAGATACGCAGTATTTT.

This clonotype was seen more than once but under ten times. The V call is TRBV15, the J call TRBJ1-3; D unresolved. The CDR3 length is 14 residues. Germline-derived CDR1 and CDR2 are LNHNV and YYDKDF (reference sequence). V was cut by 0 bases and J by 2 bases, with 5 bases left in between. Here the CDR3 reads CATSRDFPGNTIYF. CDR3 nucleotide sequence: TGTGCCACCAGCAGAGATTTCCCTGGAAACACCATATATTTT.

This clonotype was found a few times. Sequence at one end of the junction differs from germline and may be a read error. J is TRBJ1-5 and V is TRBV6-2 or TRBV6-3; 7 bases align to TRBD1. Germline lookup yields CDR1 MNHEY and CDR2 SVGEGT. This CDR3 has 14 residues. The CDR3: CASRKKDRNQPQHF. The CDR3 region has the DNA TGTGCCAGCAGAAAAAAGGACAGGAATCAGCCTCAGCATTTT.

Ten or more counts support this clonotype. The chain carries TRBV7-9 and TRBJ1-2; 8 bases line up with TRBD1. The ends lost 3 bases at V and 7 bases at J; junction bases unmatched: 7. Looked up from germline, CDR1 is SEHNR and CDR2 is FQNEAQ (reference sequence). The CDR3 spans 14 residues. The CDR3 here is CASSFDRGQGGYTF. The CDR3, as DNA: TGTGCCAGCAGCTTTGACCGTGGACAGGGTGGCTACACCTTC.

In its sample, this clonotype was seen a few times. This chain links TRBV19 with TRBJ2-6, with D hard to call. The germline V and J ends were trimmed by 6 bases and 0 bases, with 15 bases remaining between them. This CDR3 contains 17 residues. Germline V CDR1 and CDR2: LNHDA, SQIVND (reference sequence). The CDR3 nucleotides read TGTGCCAGTAGCACGCCGCTGGATAACTCTGGGGCCAACGTCCTGACTTTC. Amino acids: CASSTPLDNSGANVLTF.